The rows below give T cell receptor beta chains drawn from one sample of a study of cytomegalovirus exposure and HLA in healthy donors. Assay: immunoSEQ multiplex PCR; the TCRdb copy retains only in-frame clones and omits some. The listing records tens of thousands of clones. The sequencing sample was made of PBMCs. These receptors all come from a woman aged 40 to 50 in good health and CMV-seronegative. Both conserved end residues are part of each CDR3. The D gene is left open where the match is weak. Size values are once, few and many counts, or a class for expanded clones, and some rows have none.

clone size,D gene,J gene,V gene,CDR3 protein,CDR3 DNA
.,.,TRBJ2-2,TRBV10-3,CAIQWNTGELFF,TGTGCCATCCAGTGGAACACCGGGGAGCTGTTTTTT
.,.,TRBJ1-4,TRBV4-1,CASSQEYRTATNEKLFF,TGCGCCAGCAGCCAAGAGTATCGCACGGCAACTAATGAAAAACTGTTTTTT
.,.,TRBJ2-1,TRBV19,CASSINPSTNEQFF,TGTGCCAGTAGTATTAATCCTAGTACCAATGAGCAGTTCTTC
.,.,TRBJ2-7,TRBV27,CASSSRLDNGYEQYF,TGTGCCAGCAGTAGCCGACTAGATAATGGCTACGAGCAGTACTTC
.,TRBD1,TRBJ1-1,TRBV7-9,CASSLDRGSTEAFF,TGTGCCAGCAGCTTAGACAGGGGGTCCACTGAAGCTTTCTTT
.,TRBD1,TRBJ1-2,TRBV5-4,CASSIDRGGYGYTF,TGTGCCAGCAGCATCGACAGGGGTGGTTATGGCTACACCTTC
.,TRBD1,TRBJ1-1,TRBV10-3,CAIRATGGVTEAFF,TGTGCCATCAGGGCGACAGGGGGCGTGACTGAAGCTTTCTTT
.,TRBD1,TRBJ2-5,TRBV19,CASSIEADRGETQYF,TGTGCCAGTAGTATAGAGGCGGACAGGGGAGAGACCCAGTACTTC
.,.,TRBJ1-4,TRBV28,CASSTPDSTNEKLFF,TGTGCCAGCAGTACCCCGGACTCAACTAATGAAAAACTGTTTTTT
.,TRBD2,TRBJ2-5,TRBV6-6,CASRRTSEETQYF,TGTGCCAGCAGACGGACTAGCGAAGAGACCCAGTACTTC
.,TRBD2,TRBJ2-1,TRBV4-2,CASSQGGSGINEQFF,TGTGCCAGCAGCCAAGGAGGTAGCGGGATAAATGAGCAGTTCTTC
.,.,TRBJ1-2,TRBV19,CASKHANGYTF,TGTGCCAGTAAACACGCAAATGGCTACACCTTC
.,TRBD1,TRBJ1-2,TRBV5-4,CASSPVLQGSVEGYTF,TGTGCCAGCAGCCCGGTACTACAGGGGAGCGTGGAGGGCTACACCTTC
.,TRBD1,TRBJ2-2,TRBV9,CASSERTGGLTGELFF,TGTGCCAGCAGCGAGCGGACAGGGGGCTTGACCGGGGAGCTGTTTTTT
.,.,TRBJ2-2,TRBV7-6,CASSLIGGGELFF,TGTGCCAGCAGCTTAATTGGAGGCGGGGAGCTGTTTTTT
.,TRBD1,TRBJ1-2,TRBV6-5,CASRSTGGPDYGYTF,TGTGCCAGCAGGTCCACAGGGGGTCCCGACTATGGCTACACCTTC
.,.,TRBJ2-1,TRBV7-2,CASSFAPRGDEQFF,TGTGCCAGCAGCTTCGCGCCACGCGGGGATGAGCAGTTCTTC
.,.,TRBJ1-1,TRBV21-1,CARTGGALDTEAFF,TGTGCCAGGACAGGGGGCGCTTTGGACACTGAAGCTTTCTTT
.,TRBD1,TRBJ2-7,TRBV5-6,CASSRRDRGPWEQYF,TGTGCCAGCAGCCGCCGGGACAGGGGGCCTTGGGAGCAGTACTTC
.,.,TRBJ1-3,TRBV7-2,CASRVGQAGNTIYF,TGTGCCAGCAGGGTGGGGCAGGCTGGAAACACCATATATTTT
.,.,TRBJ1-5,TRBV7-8,CASSILGGGSQPQHF,TGTGCCAGCAGCATACTTGGGGGGGGAAGTCAGCCCCAGCATTTT
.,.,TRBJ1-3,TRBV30,CAWSVRRGAGGNTIYF,TGTGCCTGGAGTGTACGAAGGGGTGCAGGAGGAAACACCATATATTTT
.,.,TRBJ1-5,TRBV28,CASSLTGAQPQHF,TGTGCCAGCAGTTTAACAGGAGCACAGCCCCAGCATTTT
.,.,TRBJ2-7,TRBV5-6,CASSPITRSTKQYEQYF,TGTGCCAGCAGCCCCATAACACGGAGTACTAAGCAGTACGAGCAGTACTTC
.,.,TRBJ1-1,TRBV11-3,CASSLSVNTEAFF,TGTGCCAGCAGCTTATCAGTGAACACTGAAGCTTTCTTT
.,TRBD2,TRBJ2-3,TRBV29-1,CSVTGTSGSSTDTQYF,TGCAGCGTTACCGGGACTAGCGGTTCTAGCACAGATACGCAGTATTTT
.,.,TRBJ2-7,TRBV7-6,CASSLAPSLDGSYEQYF,TGTGCCAGCAGCTTAGCACCTTCGCTAGACGGCTCCTACGAGCAGTACTTC
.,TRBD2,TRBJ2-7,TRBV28,CASSETSGRREQYF,TGTGCCAGCAGCGAGACTAGCGGGAGACGCGAGCAGTACTTC
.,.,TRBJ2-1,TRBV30,CAWSGDTPRNEQFF,TGTGCCTGGAGTGGGGACACCCCTCGGAATGAGCAGTTCTTC
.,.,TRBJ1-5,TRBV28,CANQPGGANQPQHF,TGTGCCAACCAACCGGGGGGCGCCAATCAGCCCCAGCATTTT
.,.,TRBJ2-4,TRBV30,CAWSPDEIGGSLAKNIQYF,TGTGCCTGGAGTCCCGACGAGATAGGCGGATCACTGGCCAAAAACATTCAGTACTTC
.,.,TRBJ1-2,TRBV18,CASSPVARVSNYGYTF,TGTGCCAGCTCACCAGTCGCGAGGGTCTCCAACTATGGCTACACCTTC
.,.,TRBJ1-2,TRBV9,CASRSNYGYTF,TGTGCCAGCCGCAGTAACTATGGCTACACCTTC
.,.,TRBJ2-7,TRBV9,CASSPSWGLYEQYF,TGTGCCAGCAGCCCTTCCTGGGGGCTCTACGAGCAGTACTTC
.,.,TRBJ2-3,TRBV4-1,CASSQGHPFSTDTQYF,TGCGCCAGCAGCCAAGGACACCCGTTTAGCACAGATACGCAGTATTTT
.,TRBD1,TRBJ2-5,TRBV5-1,CASRDTGGEETQYF,TGCGCCAGCCGCGATACAGGGGGCGAGGAGACCCAGTACTTC
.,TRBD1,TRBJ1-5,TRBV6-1,CASSADRAQPQHF,TGTGCCAGCAGTGCCGACAGGGCTCAGCCCCAGCATTTT
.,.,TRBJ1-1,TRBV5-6,CASSLVGWGVDTEAFF,TGTGCCAGCAGCTTGGTTGGGTGGGGGGTAGACACTGAAGCTTTCTTT
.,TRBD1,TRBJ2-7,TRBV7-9,CASSRTGGQSYEQYF,TGTGCCAGCAGCAGAACAGGGGGGCAATCCTACGAGCAGTACTTC
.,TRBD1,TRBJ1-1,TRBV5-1,CASSSWGTGIMNTEAFF,TGCGCCAGCAGCTCCTGGGGGACAGGGATAATGAACACTGAAGCTTTCTTT
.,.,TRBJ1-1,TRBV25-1,CASRQGPNTEAFF,TGTGCCAGCAGACAGGGTCCGAACACTGAAGCTTTCTTT
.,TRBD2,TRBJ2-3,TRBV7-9,CASSFDEREWSTDTQYF,TGTGCCAGCAGCTTCGACGAGCGGGAGTGGTCCACAGATACGCAGTATTTT
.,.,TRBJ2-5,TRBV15,CATSKLRGARETQYF,TGTGCCACCAGCAAACTCCGGGGGGCGCGAGAGACCCAGTACTTC
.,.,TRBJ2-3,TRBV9,CASSVTLGGSTDTQYF,TGTGCCAGCAGCGTGACCTTGGGGGGTAGCACAGATACGCAGTATTTT
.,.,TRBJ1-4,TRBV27,CASSLGAVNEKLFF,TGTGCCAGCAGTTTAGGGGCAGTAAATGAAAAACTGTTTTTT
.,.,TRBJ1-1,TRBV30,CAWSVRGKDTEAFF,TGTGCCTGGAGTGTACGGGGGAAGGACACTGAAGCTTTCTTT
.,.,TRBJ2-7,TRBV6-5,CASSLLPQGPSYEQYF,TGTGCCAGCAGTTTACTCCCGCAGGGGCCCTCCTACGAGCAGTACTTC
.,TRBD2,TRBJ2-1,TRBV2,CASRPSSGVYEQFF,TGTGCCAGCAGACCTTCCAGCGGGGTCTATGAGCAGTTCTTC
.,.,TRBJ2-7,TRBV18,CASSPTGYEQYF,TGTGCCAGCTCACCGACAGGATACGAGCAGTACTTC
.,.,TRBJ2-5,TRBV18,CASSPPNQQETQYF,TGTGCCAGCTCACCACCGAACCAGCAAGAGACCCAGTACTTC
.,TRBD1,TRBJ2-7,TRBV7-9,CASSLGQGANEQYF,TGTGCCAGCAGCTTAGGACAGGGGGCCAACGAGCAGTACTTC
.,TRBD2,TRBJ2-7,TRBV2,CASSEYGTNYEQYF,TGTGCCAGCAGTGAATATGGGACTAACTACGAGCAGTACTTC
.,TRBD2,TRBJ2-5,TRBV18,CASSGTIQETQYF,TGTGCCAGCTCCGGGACTATCCAAGAGACCCAGTACTTC
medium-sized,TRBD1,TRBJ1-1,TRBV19,CASRTRQGRNTEAFF,TGTGCCAGTAGGACTAGACAGGGGCGGAACACTGAAGCTTTCTTT
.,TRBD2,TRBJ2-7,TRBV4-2,CASSQDWVLAGGNEQYF,TGTGCCAGCAGCCAAGATTGGGTGCTAGCGGGGGGCAACGAGCAGTACTTC
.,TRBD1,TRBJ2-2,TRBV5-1,CASSPGQGQNTGELFF,TGCGCCAGCAGCCCCGGACAGGGCCAGAACACCGGGGAGCTGTTTTTT
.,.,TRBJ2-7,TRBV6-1,CASSERDEQYF,TGTGCCAGCAGTGAACGGGACGAGCAGTACTTC